The TCR beta chain under discussion was sequenced for a study of cytomegalovirus exposure and HLA in healthy donors. Researchers ran the PCR with 60 Vbeta and 13 Jbeta primers. Produced via immunoSEQ multiplex PCR; TCRdb's table is partial and in-frame only. Of about 180,000 clones in the sample, 75% to 85% were seen once. Germline V gives CDR1 SGHDN, CDR2 FVKESK. The CDR3 loop spans 15 amino acids. The V and J ends lost 2 bases and 7 bases, in that order; junction bases with no gene match: 11. Sequencing was done on a sample of PBMCs. The chain carries TRBV14 and TRBJ2-7; 7 bases line up with TRBD1. The receptor was derived from a man aged 18 to 30 in good health and CMV-seronegative. CDR3 loop: CASSQSRQGPREQYF. DNA of the CDR3: TGTGCCAGCAGCCAATCTCGACAGGGTCCGAGGGAGCAGTACTTC.